This T cell receptor (beta chain) was captured in a study of cytomegalovirus exposure and HLA in healthy donors. In the PCR, 60 Vbeta and 13 Jbeta primers were used. Assay: immunoSEQ multiplex PCR; the TCRdb copy retains only in-frame clones and omits some. The sample holds around 150,000 clones, 84% seen once. V dropped 5 bases and J dropped 4; count of bases not matched to a gene: 4. The CDR3 totals 14 residues. CDR1 and CDR2 from the germline V gene are SGHNT and YENEEA. The gene calls are TRBV11-3 and TRBJ2-3, with 9 bases identical to TRBD1. This sequence originates from a middle-aged man in good health and CMV-seropositive. The material sequenced was PBMCs. The CDR3 sequence: CASSHGTGPDTQYF. As DNA, the CDR3 is TGTGCCAGCAGCCATGGGACAGGGCCAGATACGCAGTATTTT. Complete variable domain (other parts from reference TRBV11-3 and TRBJ2-3): EAGVVQSPRYKIIEKKQPVAFWCNPISGHNTLYWYLQNLGQGPELLIRYENEEAVDDSQLPKDRFSAERLKGVDSTLKIQPAELGDSAVYLCASSHGTGPDTQYFGPGTRLTVL.